The rows below give T cell receptor beta chains drawn from one sample of a study of sequential checkpoint blockade in melanoma. Only in-frame clones appear in the TCRdb table, and some are missing; sequencing was by immunoSEQ multiplex PCR. The sample comprises some 17,000 clones, about two thirds of which are singletons, and approximately 20% rests with the top ten. The starting material was CD8+ T cells sorted from blood (inferred from file names), obtained from a patient given nivolumab and ipilimumab in sequence. The origin of the receptors is a human donor with melanoma. Each CDR3 is given with its conserved first and last residue. Fields, in order: clone size, J gene, V gene, CDR3 protein. Clone size is stated in some rows and not others, as once, few, many or a class when expanded.

clone_size: NA; j_call: TRBJ2-2; v_call: TRBV4-3; cdr3_aa: CASSQAGNTGELFF
clone_size: few; j_call: TRBJ2-3; v_call: TRBV6-5; cdr3_aa: CASSTGQHTDTQYF
clone_size: NA; j_call: TRBJ1-1; v_call: TRBV5-8; cdr3_aa: CASSRNRGNTEAFF
clone_size: few; j_call: TRBJ2-7; v_call: TRBV7-9; cdr3_aa: CASSGSRYGQYF
clone_size: few; j_call: TRBJ2-1; v_call: TRBV11-1; cdr3_aa: CASSPPGAGGPNEQFF
clone_size: NA; j_call: TRBJ2-7; v_call: TRBV6-5; cdr3_aa: CASSGDSYYEQYF
clone_size: once; j_call: TRBJ1-6; v_call: TRBV5-4; cdr3_aa: CASSLERNSPLHF
clone_size: NA; j_call: TRBJ2-4; v_call: TRBV4-1; cdr3_aa: CASSPGTGNYRTKNIQYF
clone_size: NA; j_call: TRBJ1-2; v_call: TRBV11-2; cdr3_aa: CASSSSLSGGLSYGYTF
clone_size: NA; j_call: TRBJ1-1; v_call: TRBV5-1; cdr3_aa: CASSLRGLRPVNTEAFF
clone_size: few; j_call: TRBJ1-1; v_call: TRBV5-4; cdr3_aa: CASSWGGWNTEAFF
clone_size: NA; j_call: TRBJ1-5; v_call: TRBV27; cdr3_aa: CASSSHGQGKEQPQHF
clone_size: NA; j_call: TRBJ2-1; v_call: TRBV4-2; cdr3_aa: CASSQGGANEQFF
clone_size: NA; j_call: TRBJ1-5; v_call: TRBV6-1; cdr3_aa: CASKAGTGGVQPQHF
clone_size: once; j_call: TRBJ1-2; v_call: TRBV7-9; cdr3_aa: CASSPPGQGYGYTF
clone_size: medium-sized; j_call: TRBJ2-7; v_call: TRBV10-3; cdr3_aa: CAISDPGTGGNEQYF
clone_size: once; j_call: TRBJ1-2; v_call: TRBV5-4; cdr3_aa: CASSLSPREGYTF
clone_size: few; j_call: TRBJ2-3; v_call: TRBV5-1; cdr3_aa: CASSLDSGGAPDTQYF
clone_size: NA; j_call: TRBJ1-5; v_call: TRBV19; cdr3_aa: CASMSGGTTQPQHF
clone_size: NA; j_call: TRBJ2-2; v_call: TRBV13; cdr3_aa: CASSLPWERPQTGELFF
clone_size: NA; j_call: TRBJ2-5; v_call: TRBV25-1; cdr3_aa: CASSGGTGWETQYF
clone_size: NA; j_call: TRBJ2-5; v_call: TRBV18; cdr3_aa: CASSPTGAQGDQYF
clone_size: NA; j_call: TRBJ1-2; v_call: TRBV5-4; cdr3_aa: CASSFQGSNYGYTF
clone_size: NA; j_call: TRBJ2-1; v_call: TRBV12-5; cdr3_aa: CASGTTSSYNEQFF
clone_size: NA; j_call: TRBJ2-7; v_call: TRBV6-6; cdr3_aa: CASSYHQGTPYEQYF
clone_size: few; j_call: TRBJ2-5; v_call: TRBV9; cdr3_aa: CASSPRLEETQYF
clone_size: NA; j_call: TRBJ2-1; v_call: TRBV9; cdr3_aa: CASSVELETEQFF
clone_size: few; j_call: TRBJ2-1; v_call: TRBV10-3; cdr3_aa: CAISEGRGRSYNEQFF
clone_size: NA; j_call: TRBJ2-5; v_call: TRBV6-5; cdr3_aa: CASRVPWTEEETQYF
clone_size: NA; j_call: TRBJ2-5; v_call: TRBV7-9; cdr3_aa: CASSPSETQYF